A single sample gave rise to the 10 T cell receptor beta chains below, sequenced in a study of blood T cell repertoires in COVID-19. The data were produced by immunoSEQ multiplex PCR, yet TCRdb's version contains in-frame clones alone and is incomplete. The sample contains 150,000 to 200,000 clones, approximately 90% of which appear only once. The material sequenced was PBMCs or T cells enriched from blood (not recorded which). These receptors were obtained from a woman between 45 and 60 years old who had recovered from COVID-19.

This clone occurred once. The chain combines TRBV7-3 with TRBJ2-2; a weak D match, TRBD2 (5 bases). Trimming stripped 1 base from V and 3 bases from J, with 12 bases between. Germline CDR1 and CDR2: SGHTA and FQGTGA. This CDR3 is built from 16 residues. The CDR3 region has the DNA TGTGCCAGCAGCTTAATTTCCGGGGTGGACACCGGGGAGCTGTTTTTT. Protein product: CASSLISGVDTGELFF.

The chain has TRBV11-2 and TRBJ2-1; 9 bases agree with TRBD1. V shed 6 bases and J 2 bases; nucleotides not matched to a gene: 2. The CDR3 runs to 14 residues. Per the germline V gene, CDR1 is SGHAT and CDR2 is FQNNGV. DNA for the CDR3: TGTGCCAGCAGACACAGGGGGCCCTACAATGAGCAGTTCTTC. It encodes CASRHRGPYNEQFF.

V is TRBV12-2 and J is TRBJ1-5; the DNA was not used to check the table's D call, TRBD1. TRBV12-2 is a known pseudogene. The CDR3 runs to 15 residues. Here the CDR3 reads CASRQPKGENQPQHF. CDR3 coding DNA: TGTGCAAGTCGCCAGCCTAAGGGGGAGAATCAGCCCCAGCATTTT.

The V and J genes are TRBV6-2 or TRBV6-3 and TRBJ2-5; D perhaps matches TRBD1 (6 bases). Trimming removed 1 base at V and 4 bases at J, with 10 bases between. The CDR3 consists of 14 residues. Germline values: CDR1 MNHEY, CDR2 SVGEGT. CDR3 DNA: TGTGCCAGCAGTTACTTGGGGGCGGGAGAGACCCAGTACTTC. It specifies CASSYLGAGETQYF.

This chain connects TRBV3-1 (or the pseudogene TRBV3-2) to TRBJ1-1, with unresolved D. V was pared by 0 bases and J by 1 base, with 9 bases between. Germline V gives CDR1 LGHDT, CDR2 YNNKEL (reference sequence). The CDR3 runs to 15 residues. In DNA, the CDR3 is TGTGCCAGCAGCCAAGAACCCGCTAAGAACACTGAAGCTTTCTTT. Translation gives CASSQEPAKNTEAFF.

V and J are TRBV27 and TRBJ1-2; 8 bases agree with TRBD1. V shed 2 bases and J 4 bases; nucleotides not matched to a gene: 6. The CDR3 consists of 15 residues. Germline V gene lookup returns CDR1 MNHEY and CDR2 SMNVEV (reference sequence). In DNA form, the CDR3 reads TGTGCCAGCAGTTTAGGACAGGGAAGCCTCTATGGCTACACCTTC. The encoded protein is CASSLGQGSLYGYTF.

The sample holds one count of this clone. This chain joins TRBV7-9 and TRBJ1-2; 9 bases fit TRBD1. This CDR3 is 15 amino acids long. V shed 2 bases, J shed 7 bases, and the junction held 8 bases outside the gene matches. Germline CDR1 is SEHNR and CDR2 is FQNEAQ (reference sequence). In DNA, the CDR3 is TGTGCCAGCAGCTTACGGGGAACAGGGGGCGCTGGCTACACCTTC. Protein: CASSLRGTGGAGYTF. The whole variable domain, remainder taken from reference TRBV7-9 and TRBJ1-2, is DTGVSQNPRHKITKRGQNVTFRCDPISEHNRLYWYRQTLGQGPEFLTYFQNEAQLEKSRLLSDRFSAERPKGSFSTLEIQRTEQGDSAMYLCASSLRGTGGAGYTFGSGTRLTVV.

The V and J genes are TRBV5-1 and TRBJ2-7; D unresolved. Germline loops: CDR1 SGHRS, CDR2 YFSETQ. V lost 2 bases and J lost 0, with 12 bases in between. CDR3 length: 15 amino acids. Written as DNA, the CDR3 is TGCGCCAGCAGCTTTGGGCCCTTACACTCCTACGAGCAGTACTTC. Its protein is CASSFGPLHSYEQYF.

The genes are TRBV9 and TRBJ1-5, with no clear D. This CDR3 region has 15 residues. The V gene lost 0 bases and the J gene lost 0 bases, with 7 bases spanning the gap. Germline loops: CDR1 SGDLS, CDR2 YYNGEE. CDR3 sequence reads: CASSVGGDSNQPQHF. The CDR3 DNA sequence: TGTGCCAGCAGCGTAGGAGGAGATAGCAATCAGCCCCAGCATTTT.

In this sample, this clone turned up once. The rearrangement joins TRBV2 to TRBJ1-6, with D tentatively TRBD1 (6 bases). V was cut by 2 bases and J by 9 bases, with 20 bases left in between. Per the germline V gene, CDR1 is SNHLY and CDR2 is FYNNEI. The CDR3 is made up of 17 amino acids. CDR3 amino acids: CASSERVNRAAGSPLHF. In nucleotides, the CDR3 is TGTGCCAGCAGTGAAAGGGTCAACAGGGCCGCTGGTTCACCCCTCCACTTT.